This TCR beta chain was recovered during a study of TIL therapy for anti-PD-1-resistant metastatic lung cancer. Whole-study context: Patients had a median age of about 55 years (range 38-75).

Time point specified: pre-treatment sample, taken before nivolumab and TIL therapy. This was the immunoSEQ v3 assay. Libraries were prepared by immunoSEQ multiplex PCR; TCRdb keeps only in-frame clonotypes and omits some of them. The data show tens of thousands of clones, 70% to 90% seen once. The CDR3 has 13 amino acids. The germline V and J ends were trimmed by 2 bases and 7 bases, with 9 bases remaining between them. The origin of this receptor is a person between 25 and 80 years old with non-small cell lung cancer. The chain has TRBV12-3 or TRBV12-4 and TRBJ2-1; no clear D. The source material was blood, sampled at baseline. The CDR3 is CASSLSPWNEQFF. In DNA, the CDR3 is TGTGCCAGCAGTTTATCTCCGTGGAATGAGCAGTTCTTC.